These T cell receptor beta chains were read from a single sample in a study of cytomegalovirus exposure and HLA in healthy donors. TCRdb's table, derived via immunoSEQ multiplex PCR, lists solely in-frame clones and lacks some. Among around 260,000 clones, about 90% were seen once, and the ten largest hold 3.1%. The sample consisted of PBMCs. These receptors all come from a woman in her 30s in good health and CMV-seronegative. Each CDR3 is given with its conserved first and last residue. Fields, in order: D gene, V gene, CDR3 length, J gene, clone size, CDR3 DNA, CDR3 protein. The D gene is left open where the match is weak. Part of the rows lack a size; the others show once, few, many or a class for expanded clones.

TRBD1	TRBV13	15	TRBJ2-3	once	TGTGCCAGCAGCTTAAGGGACAGGGGCACAGATACGCAGTATTTT	CASSLRDRGTDTQYF
-	TRBV9	12	TRBJ2-2	-	TGTGCCAGCAGCCTCGGGGACGGGGAGCTGTTTTTT	CASSLGDGELFF
-	TRBV27	16	TRBJ2-2	-	TGTGCCAGCAGTTTGTTCTCCTCCATCGGCACCGGGGAGCTGTTTTTT	CASSLFSSIGTGELFF
-	TRBV5-1	15	TRBJ1-5	-	TGCGCCAGCAGAAGGGGAGTTAATAGCAATCAGCCCCAGCATTTT	CASRRGVNSNQPQHF
-	TRBV4-3	18	TRBJ1-5	-	TGCGCCAGCAGCCAAGATTTCCCGGGGTTTTATAGCAATCAGCCCCAGCATTTT	CASSQDFPGFYSNQPQHF
-	TRBV27	13	TRBJ1-5	-	TGTGCCAGCGCCGGACAGAGCAATCAGCCCCAGCATTTT	CASAGQSNQPQHF
TRBD1	TRBV6-4	15	TRBJ2-3	many	TGTGCCAGCAGCCCCCGGGGACAGGCATCAGATACGCAGTATTTT	CASSPRGQASDTQYF
-	TRBV14	15	TRBJ2-3	-	TGTGCCAGCAGCCTCGTCGCCGCAGGCTCAGATACGCAGTATTTT	CASSLVAAGSDTQYF
-	TRBV29-1	10	TRBJ1-1	-	TGCAGCGTTTTTTCAGTTGAAGCTTTCTTT	CSVFSVEAFF
TRBD1	TRBV9	15	TRBJ2-1	-	TGTGCCAGCAGCGTAGCTGGGACAGCCTACAATGAGCAGTTCTTC	CASSVAGTAYNEQFF
-	TRBV7-8	13	TRBJ1-1	-	TGTGCCAGCAGCTCCCGTGGGCGGACTGAAGCTTTCTTT	CASSSRGRTEAFF
TRBD2	TRBV7-9	16	TRBJ2-7	once	TGTGCCAGCAGCTTTACCGGCGCGGGAGACTCCTACGAGCAGTACTTC	CASSFTGAGDSYEQYF
-	TRBV13	15	TRBJ2-1	-	TGTGCCAGCAGCTTTCGTGGGAGTGGGTCCGATGAGCAGTTCTTC	CASSFRGSGSDEQFF
-	TRBV18	17	TRBJ2-4	-	TGTGCCAGCTCACCTCTGGGGGGATTCGAAACCAAAAACATTCAGTACTTC	CASSPLGGFETKNIQYF
TRBD2	TRBV7-6	15	TRBJ2-5	-	TGTGCCAGCAGCTTCCGGGACTCCGGGGGGGAGACCCAGTACTTC	CASSFRDSGGETQYF
TRBD1	TRBV5-6	14	TRBJ2-7	-	TGTGCCAGCAGCTTGTGGGACAGGGAATACGAGCAGTACTTC	CASSLWDREYEQYF
-	TRBV7-9	16	TRBJ2-7	-	TGTGCCAGCAGCCCGACCCGGGTAGGGTTCTCCTACGAGCAGTACTTC	CASSPTRVGFSYEQYF
-	TRBV11-2	13	TRBJ1-1	-	TGTGCCAGCAGCCTAACAGAGAACACTGAAGCTTTCTTT	CASSLTENTEAFF
-	TRBV30	15	TRBJ2-3	-	TGTGCCTGGAGTGTTGGGAGGTTTGGCACAGATACGCAGTATTTT	CAWSVGRFGTDTQYF
TRBD1	TRBV10-1	11	TRBJ2-7	-	TGCGCCCGGGACAGGGCCTACGAGCAGTACTTC	CARDRAYEQYF
-	TRBV7-2	14	TRBJ2-7	-	TGTGCCAGCAGCCTAACGGACAACGCTCACGAGCAGTACTTC	CASSLTDNAHEQYF
-	TRBV4-2	15	TRBJ1-2	-	TGTGCCAGCAGCCAGACGACGGCGGAGACCTATGGCTACACCTTC	CASSQTTAETYGYTF
TRBD2	TRBV27	16	TRBJ2-3	-	TGTGCCAGCTCCGTCGTTCTAGTTGCGGGAGGGAATACGCAGTATTTT	CASSVVLVAGGNTQYF
-	TRBV19	14	TRBJ2-1	-	TGTGCCAGTAGTATAGATCTACGGAACAATGAGCAGTTCTTC	CASSIDLRNNEQFF
-	TRBV12-5	13	TRBJ1-1	few	TGTGCTAGTGGAGGGTCTCCTGGCACTGAAGCTTTCTTT	CASGGSPGTEAFF
-	TRBV7-9	14	TRBJ2-2	-	TGTGCCGGAGGGGGATTCGCGAACACCGGGGAGCTGTTTTTT	CAGGGFANTGELFF
TRBD2	TRBV16	16	TRBJ2-1	-	TGTGCCAGCAGCCAATCCTCGGGACTAGCGGGTAATGAGCAGTTCTTC	CASSQSSGLAGNEQFF
TRBD2	TRBV7-3	16	TRBJ2-2	-	TGTGCCAGCAGCCCCCTAGCGGGAGGTCTCACCGGGGAGCTGTTTTTT	CASSPLAGGLTGELFF
-	TRBV27	13	TRBJ1-5	-	TGTGCCAGCAGTTTAATAGGTAATCAGCCCCAGCATTTT	CASSLIGNQPQHF
-	TRBV5-1	14	TRBJ2-5	-	TGCGCCAGCAGCCAAGCAGGGGTCGCGGAGACCCAGTACTTC	CASSQAGVAETQYF
-	TRBV6-5	13	TRBJ2-2	-	TGTGCCAGCAGTTACCTGGGGACCGGGGAGCTGTTTTTT	CASSYLGTGELFF
TRBD2	TRBV29-1	15	TRBJ2-3	once	TGCAGCGTTAGCTCAGCGGGAGTGAGCACAGATACGCAGTATTTT	CSVSSAGVSTDTQYF
TRBD1	TRBV4-1	15	TRBJ2-6	-	TGCGCCAGCAGCCAAAACAGGGGTGGGGCCAACGTCCTGACTTTC	CASSQNRGGANVLTF
-	TRBV6-5	15	TRBJ2-3	-	TGTGCCAGCAGTCCCGGACTAACTAGCACAGATACGCAGTATTTT	CASSPGLTSTDTQYF
TRBD2	TRBV18	15	TRBJ2-1	-	TGTGCCAGCTCACCGTCCCTAGCGGGTTACAATGAGCAGTTCTTC	CASSPSLAGYNEQFF
TRBD1	TRBV9	14	TRBJ1-2	-	TGTGCCAGCAGCCCCGGGACAGGGGAGGGTGGCTACACCTTC	CASSPGTGEGGYTF
-	TRBV18	13	TRBJ2-7	-	TGTGCCAGCTCACCCCGGGGGATCGACGAGCAGTACTTC	CASSPRGIDEQYF
-	TRBV20-1	11	TRBJ1-4	-	TGCAGTGCTAGAAATGATGAAAAACTGTTTTTT	CSARNDEKLFF
-	TRBV2	13	TRBJ1-5	-	TGTGCCAGCATTTACGACACCAATCAGCCCCAGCATTTT	CASIYDTNQPQHF
-	TRBV18	16	TRBJ1-3	-	TGTGCCAGCTCCCAAATAGGCGGTAACTCTGGAAACACCATATATTTT	CASSQIGGNSGNTIYF
TRBD2	TRBV4-3	17	TRBJ2-1	-	TGCGCCAGCAGCCAAGATGCCAGCGGGAGTTCCTACAATGAGCAGTTCTTC	CASSQDASGSSYNEQFF
TRBD2	TRBV11-2	15	TRBJ2-3	-	TGTGCCAGCAGCTCTAGGACTAGTTCGGCAGATACGCAGTATTTT	CASSSRTSSADTQYF
TRBD1	TRBV5-1	15	TRBJ2-3	-	TGCGCCAGCAGCATCGACAGGGTCCCCACAGATACGCAGTATTTT	CASSIDRVPTDTQYF
TRBD2	TRBV6-1	15	TRBJ2-7	-	TGTGCCAGCAGTGAAGAAAGAGCGGGAGTAGACGAGCAGTACTTC	CASSEERAGVDEQYF
TRBD1	TRBV4-1	15	TRBJ2-1	-	TGCGCCAGCAGCCAGGGCGACAGGGCGGACAATGAGCAGTTCTTC	CASSQGDRADNEQFF
TRBD2	TRBV4-1	15	TRBJ2-2	once	TGCGCCAGCAGCGGAAAAGCGGGAGCCACCGGGGAGCTGTTTTTT	CASSGKAGATGELFF
TRBD2	TRBV28	16	TRBJ2-7	-	TGTGCCAGCAGCCTGGACCCGGGACTAGCGGCCCCCGAGCAGTACTTC	CASSLDPGLAAPEQYF
TRBD2	TRBV19	16	TRBJ2-3	-	TGTGCCAGTAGTACCCCAAGCGGGAGGGATACAGATACGCAGTATTTT	CASSTPSGRDTDTQYF
TRBD2	TRBV4-2	16	TRBJ2-2	once	TGTGCCAGCGAGGGGATTAGCGGGGTCAACACCGGGGAGCTGTTTTTT	CASEGISGVNTGELFF
TRBD1	TRBV7-2	18	TRBJ1-5	-	TGTGCCAGCAGCTTAGGTCGCCAGGGGGCCTTTAGCAATCAGCCCCAGCATTTT	CASSLGRQGAFSNQPQHF
-	TRBV14	12	TRBJ2-7	-	TGTGCCAGCAGCCTCCGGGGCACAGGCTTTAACTTC	CASSLRGTGFNF
-	TRBV5-6	16	TRBJ2-3	once	TGTGCCAGCAGCCGCGCGGAGACAGGCCGCACAGATACGCAGTATTTT	CASSRAETGRTDTQYF
-	TRBV15	19	TRBJ2-1	-	TGTGCCACCAGCGGACGACGGGAAGGGTCTAACGTTTTCTACAATGAGCAGTTCTTC	CATSGRREGSNVFYNEQFF
TRBD2	TRBV9	15	TRBJ2-2	once	TGTGCCAGCAGCGCCCGGACTAGCGGGACCGGGGAGCTGTTTTTT	CASSARTSGTGELFF
-	TRBV14	17	TRBJ2-3	-	TGTGCCAGCAGCCAAGAATGGCCCCCTCTCGGGACAGATACGCAGTATTTT	CASSQEWPPLGTDTQYF